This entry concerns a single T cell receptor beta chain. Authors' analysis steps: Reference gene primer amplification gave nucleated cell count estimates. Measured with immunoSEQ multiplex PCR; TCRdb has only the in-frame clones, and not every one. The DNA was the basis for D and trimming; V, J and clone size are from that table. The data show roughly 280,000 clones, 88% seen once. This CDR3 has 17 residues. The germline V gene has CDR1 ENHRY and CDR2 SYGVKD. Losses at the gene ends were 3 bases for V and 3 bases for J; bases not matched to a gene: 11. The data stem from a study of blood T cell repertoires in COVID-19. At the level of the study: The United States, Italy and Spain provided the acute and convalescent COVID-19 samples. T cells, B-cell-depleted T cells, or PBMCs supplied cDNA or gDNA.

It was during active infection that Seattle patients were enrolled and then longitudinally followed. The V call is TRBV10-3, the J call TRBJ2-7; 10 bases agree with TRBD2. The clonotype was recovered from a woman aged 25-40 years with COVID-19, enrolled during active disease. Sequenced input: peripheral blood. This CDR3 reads CAISDFEGRLAGYEQYF. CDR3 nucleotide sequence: TGTGCCATCAGTGATTTTGAGGGGAGACTAGCGGGCTACGAGCAGTACTTC.